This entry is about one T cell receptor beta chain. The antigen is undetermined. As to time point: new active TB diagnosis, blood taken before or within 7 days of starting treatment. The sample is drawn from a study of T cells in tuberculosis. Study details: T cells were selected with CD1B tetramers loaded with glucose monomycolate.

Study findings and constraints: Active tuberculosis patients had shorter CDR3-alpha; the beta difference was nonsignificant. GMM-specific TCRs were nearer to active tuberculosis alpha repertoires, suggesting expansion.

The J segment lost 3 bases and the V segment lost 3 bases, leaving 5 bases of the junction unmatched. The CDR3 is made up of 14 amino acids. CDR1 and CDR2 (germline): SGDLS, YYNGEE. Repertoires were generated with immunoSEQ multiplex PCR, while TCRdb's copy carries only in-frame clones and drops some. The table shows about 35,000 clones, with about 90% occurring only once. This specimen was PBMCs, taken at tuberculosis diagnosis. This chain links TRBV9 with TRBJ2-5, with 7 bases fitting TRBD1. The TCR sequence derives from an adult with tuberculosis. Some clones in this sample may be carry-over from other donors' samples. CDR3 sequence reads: CASSAPGTEETQYF. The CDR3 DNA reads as TGTGCCAGCAGCGCCCCCGGGACAGAAGAGACCCAGTACTTC.